These T cell receptor beta chains were read from a single sample in a study of blood T cell repertoires in COVID-19. The assay was immunoSEQ multiplex PCR, and TCRdb's table has in-frame clones only and misses some. The sample shows roughly 250,000 clones, about 88% of them seen only once. Sequencing was carried out using PBMCs or T cells enriched from blood (not recorded which). These receptors all stem from a woman between 50 and 59 years old who had recovered from COVID-19. Both conserved end residues are part of each CDR3. Fields, in order: J gene, clone size, D gene, V gene, CDR3 DNA, CDR3 protein. The D gene is left open where the match is weak. Some rows mark clone size as missing; the rest say once, few, many or name a class of expanded clone.

j_call: TRBJ2-7
clone_size: .
d_call: TRBD2
v_call: TRBV7-3
cdr3_nt: TGTGCCAGCAGCTTAGGGACGGGAGGGCCTTACGAGCAGTACTTC
cdr3_aa: CASSLGTGGPYEQYF

j_call: TRBJ1-5
clone_size: once
d_call: .
v_call: TRBV4-2
cdr3_nt: TGTGCCAGCAGCCAAGATCACAGTTCTAATCAGCCCCAGCATTTT
cdr3_aa: CASSQDHSSNQPQHF

j_call: TRBJ2-5
clone_size: .
d_call: .
v_call: TRBV9
cdr3_nt: TGTGCCAGCAGCGGGCCAGCAGGGTTGAGAGAGACCCAGTACTTC
cdr3_aa: CASSGPAGLRETQYF

j_call: TRBJ2-1
clone_size: .
d_call: .
v_call: TRBV12-3/TRBV12-4
cdr3_nt: TGTGCCAGCAGTTTAATTGGTGGAGATGAGCAGTTCTTC
cdr3_aa: CASSLIGGDEQFF

j_call: TRBJ1-5
clone_size: .
d_call: .
v_call: TRBV2
cdr3_nt: TGTGCCAGCAGTGTGGGACTGGTAGATCAGCCCCAGCATTTT
cdr3_aa: CASSVGLVDQPQHF

j_call: TRBJ2-1
clone_size: .
d_call: .
v_call: TRBV29-1
cdr3_nt: TGCAGCGTTGAAGATAGTAGTAATTACAATGAGCAGTTCTTC
cdr3_aa: CSVEDSSNYNEQFF

j_call: TRBJ1-5
clone_size: once
d_call: .
v_call: TRBV5-1
cdr3_nt: TGCGCCAGCAGCGAAAGATCGGGGAATCAGCCCCAGCATTTT
cdr3_aa: CASSERSGNQPQHF

j_call: TRBJ2-1
clone_size: .
d_call: TRBD1
v_call: TRBV28
cdr3_nt: TGTGCCAGCAGTTCCCCGGGACAGGGGGCCCACAATGAGCAGTTCTTC
cdr3_aa: CASSSPGQGAHNEQFF

j_call: TRBJ2-2
clone_size: .
d_call: .
v_call: TRBV28
cdr3_nt: TGTGCCAGCAGCCCGAGCAGGGTCAACACCGGGGAGCTGTTTTTT
cdr3_aa: CASSPSRVNTGELFF

j_call: TRBJ2-1
clone_size: .
d_call: .
v_call: TRBV4-3
cdr3_nt: TGCGCCAGCAGCCAAGGGGGCAGCTCCTACAATGAGCAGTTCTTC
cdr3_aa: CASSQGGSSYNEQFF

j_call: TRBJ2-5
clone_size: .
d_call: .
v_call: TRBV12-5
cdr3_nt: TGTGCTAGTGGTTTGCTCCAGGGTGGCGAGGAGACCCAGTACTTC
cdr3_aa: CASGLLQGGEETQYF

j_call: TRBJ1-2
clone_size: .
d_call: .
v_call: TRBV27
cdr3_nt: TGTGCCAGCTCCTTATCATCGGGCTATGGCTACACCTTC
cdr3_aa: CASSLSSGYGYTF

j_call: TRBJ2-1
clone_size: few
d_call: .
v_call: TRBV21-1
cdr3_nt: TGTGCCAGCAGCAAAGTTTGTACCCAACACCTTTACAATGAGCAGTTCTTC
cdr3_aa: CASSKVCTQHLYNEQFF

j_call: TRBJ2-3
clone_size: once
d_call: TRBD2
v_call: TRBV5-1
cdr3_nt: TGCGCCAGCAGCACAACGGGTAGACTAGCGAAAGGCACAGATACGCAGTATTTT
cdr3_aa: CASSTTGRLAKGTDTQYF